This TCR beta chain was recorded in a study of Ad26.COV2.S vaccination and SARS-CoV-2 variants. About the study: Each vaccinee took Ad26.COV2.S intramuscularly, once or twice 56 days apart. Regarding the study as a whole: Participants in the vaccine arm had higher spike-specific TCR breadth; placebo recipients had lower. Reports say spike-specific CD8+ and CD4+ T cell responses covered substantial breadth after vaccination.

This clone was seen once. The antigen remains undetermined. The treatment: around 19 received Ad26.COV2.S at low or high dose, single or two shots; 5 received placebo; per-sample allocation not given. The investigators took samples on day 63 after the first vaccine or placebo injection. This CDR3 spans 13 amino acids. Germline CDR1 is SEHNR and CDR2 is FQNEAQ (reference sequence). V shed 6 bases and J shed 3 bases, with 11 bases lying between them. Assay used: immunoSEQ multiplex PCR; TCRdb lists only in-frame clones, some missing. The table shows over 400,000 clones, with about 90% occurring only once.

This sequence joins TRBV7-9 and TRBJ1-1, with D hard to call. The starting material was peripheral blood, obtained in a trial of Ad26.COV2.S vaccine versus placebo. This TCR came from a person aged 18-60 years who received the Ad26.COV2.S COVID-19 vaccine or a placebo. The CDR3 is CASSPWWDTEAFF. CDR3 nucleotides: TGTGCCAGCAGTCCGTGGTGGGACACTGAAGCTTTCTTT.